The clone carrying this T cell receptor (beta chain) was counted ten times or more. Its antigen remains unidentified. The record originates from a study of T-cell reconstitution after alpha-beta-depleted transplantation in children. Study-wide results and limits: A year post-transplant, T-cell counts and diversity derived mostly from newly produced T cells. There were some patients whose high TCRbeta diversity at day 60 came from surviving recipient T cells and thymic progenitors. Reported findings indicate that, about two months after transplant, alpha-beta T cells came from several hundred expanded clones, which were derived from non-depleted graft cells.

Germline V CDR1 and CDR2: SGHVS, FNYEAQ. The V end lost 3 bases, the J end lost 2 bases, and 5 bases lay between the germline ends. The CDR3 totals 12 residues. As it was prepared, the TCRbeta library received unique molecular identifiers. One entry per CDR3 protein results from TCRdb running MiXCR on the PCR reads. Among approximately 980,000 distinct CDR3 sequences listed, about 30% were seen once. The V gene is TRBV7-6, the J gene TRBJ2-7; D unclear. Specimen: PBMCs, mostly from graft donor cells, collected 360 days after TCRalphabeta/CD19-depleted stem cell transplant. This clonotype was sampled from a boy less than two years old who had a stem cell transplant for SCID, so the T cells may come from the graft donor. The CDR3 nucleotides are TGTGCCAGCAGCTTCCTACCCTACGAGCAGTACTTC. Encoded protein: CASSFLPYEQYF.